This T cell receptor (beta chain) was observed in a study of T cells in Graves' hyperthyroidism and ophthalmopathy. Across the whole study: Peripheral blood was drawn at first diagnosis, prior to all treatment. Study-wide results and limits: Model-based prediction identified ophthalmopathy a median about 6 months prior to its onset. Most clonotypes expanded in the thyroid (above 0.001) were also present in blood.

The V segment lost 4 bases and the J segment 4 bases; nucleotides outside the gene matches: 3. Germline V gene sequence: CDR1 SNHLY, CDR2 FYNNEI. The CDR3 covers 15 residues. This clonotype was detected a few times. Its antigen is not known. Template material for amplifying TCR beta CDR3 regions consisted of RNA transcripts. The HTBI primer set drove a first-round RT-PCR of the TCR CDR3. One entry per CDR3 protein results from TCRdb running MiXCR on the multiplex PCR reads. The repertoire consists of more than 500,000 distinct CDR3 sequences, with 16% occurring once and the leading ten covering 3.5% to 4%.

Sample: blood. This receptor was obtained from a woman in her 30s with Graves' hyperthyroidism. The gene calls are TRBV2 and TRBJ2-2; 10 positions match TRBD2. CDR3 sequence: CASSGRLAGTGELFF. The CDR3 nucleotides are TGTGCCAGCAGTGGGCGACTAGCGGGCACCGGGGAGCTGTTTTTT.